This TCR beta chain stems from a study of CD8 T cells in Susac syndrome. The CDR3 is made up of 13 amino acids. The germline gives CDR1 SGHTA, CDR2 FQGNSA. V was shortened by 5 bases and J by 2 bases, with 10 bases between the two germline ends. RNA in amounts of 0.5 to 1 ug was reverse transcribed with random hexamers. TCRdb redid the calling of the immunoSEQ multiplex PCR reads with MiXCR, one entry per CDR3 protein. The sample has approximately 120,000 distinct CDR3 sequences, around 94% seen once. The chain has TRBV7-2 and TRBJ2-7; no firm D call. This TCR was recovered from a human donor in good health. Sequencing was performed on CD4+ T cells from PBMCs. The CDR3 DNA is TGTGCCAGCAGCCGGTACAACGCCTACGAGCAGTACTTC. Amino acid sequence: CASSRYNAYEQYF.